The 3 T cell receptor beta chains below come from one sample, sequenced in a study of blood T cell repertoires in COVID-19. Some clones are missing from TCRdb's copy, which holds only in-frame ones; the method was immunoSEQ multiplex PCR. The table includes over 250,000 clones, around 84% detected once. What was sequenced was PBMCs or T cells enriched from blood (not recorded which). The source is a man aged 35 to 55 who had been exposed to COVID-19.

This clone was picked up one time. The genes are TRBV5-4 and TRBJ2-5, with TRBD2 matching 8 bases. Germline lookup yields CDR1 SGHNT and CDR2 YYREEE (reference sequence). Trimming at V came to 4 bases and at J to 3 bases, leaving 8 bases not matched to a gene. The CDR3 is 15 amino acids. The CDR3 loop reads CASSPGGGREETQYF. The CDR3 DNA reads TGTGCCAGCAGCCCGGGCGGGGGGCGCGAAGAGACCCAGTACTTC.

The rearrangement uses TRBV7-8 and TRBJ2-7; 13 positions agree with TRBD2. The junction had 5 bases not matched to a gene; V was cut back by 4 bases and J by 2 bases. The CDR3 runs to 16 residues. CDR1 and CDR2 from the germline V gene are SGHVS and FQNEAQ. The CDR3 nucleotides read TGTGCCAGCAGCTCACGGACTAGCGGGAGAACCTACGAGCAGTACTTC. As protein: CASSSRTSGRTYEQYF.

V is TRBV2 and J is TRBJ2-7; 12 nucleotides align to TRBD1. The CDR3 is 15 residues long. The V gene end was trimmed by 3 bases and the J gene end by 5 bases; junction bases not matched to a gene: 5. Germline V gives CDR1 SNHLY, CDR2 FYNNEI. This chain's CDR3 is CASSDPGQGANEQYF. In DNA, the CDR3 is TGTGCCAGCAGTGATCCGGGACAGGGGGCCAACGAGCAGTACTTC.